This T cell receptor beta chain was identified in a study of CD8 T cells in ankylosing spondylitis. CDR1 LNHNV and CDR2 YYDKDF come from the germline V gene (reference sequence). Trimming pared 2 bases from V and 0 bases from J, leaving 8 bases between. The CDR3 is made up of 15 amino acids. A few counts support this clonotype. TCRdb redid the calling of the 5' RACE reads with MiXCR, one entry per CDR3 protein. The sample shows approximately 350,000 distinct CDR3 sequences, approximately 22% of them seen only once. Material: blood, either unsorted or a sorted T cell fraction (not recorded which). This clonotype was sampled from a male donor with ankylosing spondylitis or in good health (not recorded which). The genes are TRBV15 and TRBJ1-3; D call uncertain. This chain's CDR3 is CATSRPRSSGNTIYF. CDR3 coding DNA: TGTGCCACCAGCAGACCCCGGTCCTCTGGAAACACCATATATTTT.